This T cell receptor (beta chain) stems from a study of blood T cell repertoires in COVID-19. Study overall: Collection of acute and convalescent COVID-19 samples took place in the United States, Italy and Spain. Sources were T cells, B-cell-depleted T cells, or PBMCs; the material itself was cDNA or gDNA.

Under the authors' procedure: Estimates of nucleated cell counts were drawn from the amplification of reference gene primers. Assay used: immunoSEQ multiplex PCR; TCRdb lists only in-frame clones, some missing. V and J calls and clone size come straight from that table; D and trimming were deduced from the DNA. The repertoire includes about 62,000 clones, 80% to 90% of them detected once, and 18% sits in the top ten. Seattle patients were enrolled during active infection and followed longitudinally. Sequencing input: peripheral blood. The receptor was derived from a woman aged 55 to 70 with COVID-19, enrolled during active disease.

The CDR3 sequence is CATSDFPAQVDGYTF. DNA for the CDR3: TGTGCCACCAGTGATTTCCCCGCGCAGGTGGATGGCTACACCTTC. The V and J genes are TRBV24-1 and TRBJ1-2; D not certain. V lost 1 base and J 6 bases, leaving 14 bases between the germline ends. This CDR3 comprises 15 residues. Germline V gives CDR1 KGHDR, CDR2 SFDVKD.